This T cell receptor beta chain was sequenced for a study of human T cells and chemical hapten exposure. The CDR3 extends over 15 amino acids. Germline CDR1 is MGHDK and CDR2 is SYGVNS. Trimming removed 5 bases from V and 1 base from J, with 15 bases in between. Notes on the study in general: Controls had significantly fewer large CDR3 similarity clusters than were formed by expanded TCRs.

This clonotype was counted a few times. Its antigen is unknown. Individual cDNA molecules had unique molecular identifiers attached to them by the library. MiXCR, applied by TCRdb to the RACE reads, yields one record per CDR3 protein. This sample has around 200,000 distinct CDR3 sequences, with 24% found just once. As to time point: patch test 3, about 24 weeks after DPC sensitization. Specified treatment: therapeutic diphenylcyclopropenone sensitization with weekly scalp DPC. From whole blood left unfractionated, total RNA was extracted. The sequenced sample was whole blood, obtained in connection with sensitization to the hapten diphenylcyclopropenone (DPC). This receptor was taken from a woman in her thirties or forties with alopecia areata. Some clones in this sample may be carry-over from other donors' samples. V usage is TRBV25-1 and J usage is TRBJ2-7, with D tentatively TRBD2 (6 bases). CDR3 coding DNA: TGTGCCAGCAGTCCCCTCGGGACTCGATCCTACGAGCAGTACTTC. Its protein is CASSPLGTRSYEQYF.